The clone carrying this TCR beta chain was observed a few times. This sample stems from a study of cytomegalovirus exposure and HLA in healthy donors. PCR was performed using 60 Vbeta and 13 Jbeta primers. Generated by immunoSEQ multiplex PCR, the TCRdb table keeps only in-frame clones and is missing some. This sample carries 90,000 to 120,000 clones, roughly 88% of them seen once, and the ten largest clones take 1.2%. Per germline, CDR1 LGHNT and CDR2 FRNRAP. Trimming cost V 6 bases and J 2 bases, with 11 bases left between them. The CDR3 is 14 amino acids. The chain combines TRBV12-5 with TRBJ1-3; D ambiguous. The TCR comes from a woman aged 18-29 years in good health and CMV-seronegative. Sequenced sample: PBMCs. CDR3 in DNA: TGTGCTAGTGGAAGATCTGAGACTGGAAACACCATATATTTT. This gives the protein CASGRSETGNTIYF.